This T cell receptor (beta chain) was retrieved from a study of metastatic and nonmetastatic thyroid tumors (dated by TCRdb to about 2020). About the full investigation: For patients with malignant and with benign thyroid disease, the researchers compared repertoires between peripheral blood samples and tumor or nodule tissue samples.

The germline V gene (reference sequence) provides CDR1 GTSNPN and CDR2 SVGIG. V is reduced by 4 bases and J by 5 bases, leaving a spacing of 14 bases between them. From cysteine to phenylalanine, the CDR3 is 13 amino acids long. Only the CDR3 DNA is retained, 39 bases long and in frame from the first base. None of the patients had been given any treatment before thyroid surgery. Using T-cell receptor beta sequencing, the researchers looked back retrospectively at clinical samples from patients, gathered between about 2012 and 2018. The library was prepared using PCR. Instrument used: Illumina HiSeq 4000. High-throughput sequencing was used to profile the TCR beta-chain CDR3 region of every patient. The study's own analysis went as follows. Drawing on CDR3 differences between clinicopathological groups, the researchers built a classifier meant to tell apart patients with distant-metastatic papillary thyroid cancer. Repertoire diversity was assessed with the Shannon index, and tumor-blood repertoire similarity with the Morisita-Horn index. The raw public data were reprocessed by TCRdb itself: fastp quality trimming at Q25, MiXCR clonotype calling, in-frame beta chains only. In this record, the V and J calls reflect TCRdb's handling and not the investigators' own analysis. This sample holds about 32,000 clones; approximately 25% were observed only once. The ten largest make up over 8.5% of the sample.

The full study reports these points: In both blood and tumor samples, malignant tumors were reported to have significantly higher TCR beta diversity than benign nodules.

Comments on this clone: Its recognized antigen is unknown. A much bigger clone sits one base away, suggesting this may be a read error. Other DNA sequences of this sample code for an identical CDR3.

Material for sequencing was blood. The TCR sequence derives from a female donor with papillary thyroid cancer or a benign thyroid nodule (not recorded which). Some clones in this sample may be carry-over from other donors' samples. The sequence is built from TRBV30 and TRBJ1-1, with the D gene not confidently named. The CDR3 amino acid sequence is: CAWKNPGGTEAFF. The bases are TGTGCCTGGAAAAACCCGGGAGGAACTGAAGCTTTCTTT.